This is a list of T cell receptor beta chains from one sample in a study of CD8+ T cells in alopecia areata. TCRdb's copy holds only in-frame clones and misses some; the assay was immunoSEQ multiplex PCR. The sample consists of around 120,000 clones, 45% to 50% of them appearing once. The sequenced material came from NKG2D-low CD8+ T cells sorted from blood. These TCRs come from a human donor with alopecia areata. The CDR3 runs from the conserved cysteine through the conserved F or W. The D gene is left open where the match is weak. The listing skips clone size in some rows; elsewhere it reads once, few, many or a size class.

J	V	size	D	DNA	CDR3
TRBJ2-1	TRBV23-1	NA	TRBD2	TGCGCCAGCAGTCAACTCAGGACTAGCGGCGATTCGGACGGCAATGAGCAGTTCTTC	CASSQLRTSGDSDGNEQFF
TRBJ2-1	TRBV12-5	NA	TRBD2	TGTGCTAGCAGACTAGCGGACTACAATGAGCAGTTCTTC	CASRLADYNEQFF
TRBJ1-2	TRBV14	few	TRBD1	TGTGCCAGCAGCCAGGGGACAGTCTATGGCTACACCTTC	CASSQGTVYGYTF
TRBJ2-2	TRBV5-6	once	NA	TGTGCCAGCAGCTCGGAACTCAGGGGAAGGAACACCGGGGAGCTGTTTTTT	CASSSELRGRNTGELFF
TRBJ2-5	TRBV21-1	NA	NA	TGTGCCAGCAGCTCGATAACAAGGAAAGAGACCCAGTACTTC	CASSSITRKETQYF
TRBJ2-1	TRBV30	NA	NA	TGTGCCTGGAAGGGGAGTCCTTACAATGAGCAGTTCTTC	CAWKGSPYNEQFF
TRBJ1-2	TRBV20-1	NA	NA	TGCAGTGCTTGGAACAGTGGCTACACCTTC	CSAWNSGYTF
TRBJ2-5	TRBV29-1	NA	TRBD2	TGCAGCGTTGAAGAGCGGGGGGACACCTACTTC	CSVEERGDTYF
TRBJ1-1	TRBV30	NA	NA	TGTGCCTGGAGCGAGGCGCATATGAACACTGAAGCTTTCTTT	CAWSEAHMNTEAFF
TRBJ2-3	TRBV7-9	NA	TRBD2	TGTGCCAGCAGCTTTATGACTAGCTTCGTAACCACAGATACGCAGTATTTT	CASSFMTSFVTTDTQYF
TRBJ1-5	TRBV30	NA	NA	TGTGCCTGGAGTGGGATAGGGGGTAGCAATCAGCCCCAGCATTTT	CAWSGIGGSNQPQHF
TRBJ2-3	TRBV7-3	NA	TRBD2	TGTGCCAGCAGCCAACTAGCGGGGTCACGATATACGCAGTATTTT	CASSQLAGSRYTQYF
TRBJ2-5	TRBV5-6	NA	TRBD2	TGTGCCAGCAGCAACGGACTAGCGCGCCAGTACTTC	CASSNGLARQYF
TRBJ2-5	TRBV4-2	few	NA	TGTGCCAGCAGCCAAGGAGGCAGCCAAGGGGAGACCCAGTACTTC	CASSQGGSQGETQYF
TRBJ2-1	TRBV29-1	NA	NA	TGCAGCGTGGATCCTACTAGAGCTGGCTCCTACAATGAGCAGTTCTTC	CSVDPTRAGSYNEQFF